The present T cell receptor beta chain was sequenced within a study (dated by TCRdb to 2015 to 2016). This clonotype occurred a few times. Its cognate antigen has yet to be identified. No much larger clone is present one base from it, and per-base qualities are unavailable. Receptors were amplified or captured by RT-PCR. Reads for this sample came from an Illumina MiSeq. Clones were called with MiXCR by TCRdb after fastp trimmed the public reads at Q25, and only in-frame beta chains were retained. Entries that share a CDR3 protein sequence are merged under the most common genes and DNA. The sample table lists fewer than 800,000 distinct CDR3 sequences, about 14% of them with a count of one. The ten most abundant clones make up just over 3.5% of the sample. Cut back by 2 bases and 5 bases, the V and J ends lie 16 bases apart. Reading from cysteine to phenylalanine, the CDR3 counts 17 amino acids. Kept here is only the CDR3 DNA, which spans 51 bases and is read in frame from base 1. CDR1 and CDR2, per the germline V gene, are MNHNS and SASEGT.

The sequence derives from a female donor in good health, serving as a healthy control. The chain uses TRBV6-1 and TRBJ1-6; a weak D assignment points to TRBD1 (6 bases agree). Sequenced input: memory CD4+ T cells from blood. The DNA reads TGTGCCAGCAGTGAACGGGGGGGGCCTTTCGATAATTCACCCCTCCACTTT. This sequence encodes CASSERGGPFDNSPLHF.